This passage covers 29 T cell receptor beta chains from one sample sequenced in a study of PD-1 blockade in classical Hodgkin lymphoma. TCRdb's table, derived via immunoSEQ multiplex PCR, lists solely in-frame clones and lacks some. The repertoire has 55,000 to 75,000 clones, roughly 91% of them found once; the top ten carry 7.5% to 9.5%. Every patient was affected by relapse after autologous stem cell transplantation, while exposure to brentuximab vedotin was not uniform. The specimen comprised peripheral blood mononuclear cells (PBMCs), sampled at baseline. The source of these receptors is a human donor with classical Hodgkin lymphoma.

The chain joins TRBV29-1 to TRBJ2-5; 14 positions match TRBD2. Unmatched junction bases numbered 13, after V lost 4 bases and J lost 6 bases. CDR1 and CDR2 from the germline V gene are SQVTM and ANQGSEA. The CDR3 loop spans 17 amino acids. The DNA of the CDR3 is TGCAGCGTTGTCGGGGAGCCGGGACTAGCGGGAGAAAAGACCCAGTACTTC. It encodes CSVVGEPGLAGEKTQYF.

The chain couples TRBV10-1 to TRBJ2-5; possibly TRBD1 for D (5 bases). The CDR3 has 17 amino acids. Germline CDR1 and CDR2: WNHNN and SYGVQD (reference sequence). Trimming cost V 4 bases and J 4 bases, with 22 bases left between them. The CDR3 DNA is TGCGCCAGCAGTGTTTCCCGGTTTAAGGGGTATGGAGAGACCCAGTACTTC. It encodes CASSVSRFKGYGETQYF.

This sequence joins TRBV15 and TRBJ2-1; 8 bases match TRBD2. With V trimmed by 8 bases and J by 9 bases, 9 bases remained unmatched. Germline V lookup: CDR1 LNHNV, CDR2 YYDKDF (reference sequence). The CDR3 contains 13 residues. The CDR3 DNA follows: TGTGCCACCTTAGCGGGGTCCCGGGGTGAGCAGTTCTTC. It translates to CATLAGSRGEQFF. Drawing the rest from reference TRBV15 and TRBJ2-1, the complete variable domain is DAMVIQNPRYQVTQFGKPVTLSCSQTLNHNVMYWYQQKSSQAPKLLFHYYDKDFNNEADTPDNFQSRRPNTSFCFLDIRSPGLGDTAMYLCATLAGSRGEQFFGPGTRLTVL.

The sample holds one count of this clone. This rearrangement joins TRBV6-5 to TRBJ1-5; possibly TRBD1 for D (5 bases). V was shortened by 6 bases and J by 6 bases, with 18 bases between the two germline ends. Germline CDR1 reads MNHEY; CDR2 reads SVGAGI. The CDR3 is made up of 15 amino acids. CDR3 sequence: CASSPTGGKGQPQHF. The CDR3 DNA is TGTGCCAGCAGCCCGACGGGGGGGAAGGGTCAGCCCCAGCATTTT.

The V gene is TRBV30, the J gene TRBJ2-3; D gene uncertain. V was pared by 4 bases and J by 1 base, with 9 bases between. CDR3 length equals 13 residues. Germline CDR1 GTSNPN, CDR2 SVGIG (reference sequence). CDR3 region: CAWTRWGTDTQYF. The DNA of the CDR3 is TGTGCCTGGACTAGGTGGGGCACAGATACGCAGTATTTT.

V gene TRBV28 combines with J gene TRBJ2-7; 11 bases align to TRBD2. Per germline, CDR1 MDHEN and CDR2 SYDVKM. CDR3 size: 15 residues. V lost 7 bases and J lost 0; bases outside the gene matches: 5. CDR3: CASTGGTSGSYEQYF. In nucleotides, the CDR3 is TGTGCCAGCACCGGGGGGACTAGCGGCTCCTACGAGCAGTACTTC.

The chain uses TRBV5-3 and TRBJ2-5; the match to TRBD2 covers 9 bases. TRBV5-3 is classed as an ORF, of uncertain function. V dropped 3 bases and J dropped 1; count of bases not matched to a gene: 4. The CDR3 contains 15 residues. CDR3 coding DNA: TGTGCCAGAAGCTCGGGACTAGCAGTCCAAGAGACCCAGTACTTC. Translated: CARSSGLAVQETQYF.

This clone has just one count. CDR3 nucleotides: TGTGCCATCAGCGAGGGGGTACTCAATCAGCCCCAGCATTTT. Amino acid sequence: CAISEGVLNQPQHF. The chain uses TRBV10-3 and TRBJ1-5, with D possibly TRBD1 on 6 matching bases. The CDR3 is made up of 14 amino acids. V was pared by 6 bases and J by 3 bases, with 12 bases between. CDR1 and CDR2 (germline): ENHRY, SYGVKD.

V gene TRBV5-1 combines with J gene TRBJ1-2, with 8 nucleotides matching TRBD1. The CDR3 is made up of 14 amino acids. Germline assignment: CDR1 SGHRS and CDR2 YFSETQ. Unmatched junction bases numbered 9, after V lost 3 bases and J lost 8 bases. CDR3 amino acids: CASSWTSGGKGYTF. The CDR3 nucleotides read TGCGCCAGCAGCTGGACCTCAGGGGGCAAGGGCTACACCTTC. The variable domain in full, with the rest retrieved from reference TRBV5-1 and TRBJ1-2, is KAGVTQTPRYLIKTRGQQVTLSCSPISGHRSVSWYQQTPGQGLQFLFEYFSETQRNKGNFPGRFSGRQFSNSRSEMNVSTLELGDSALYLCASSWTSGGKGYTFGSGTRLTVV.

This clone showed up just once. This sequence joins TRBV30 and TRBJ1-3; D gene unclear. This CDR3 contains 10 residues. Germline V lookup: CDR1 GTSNPN, CDR2 SVGIG (reference sequence). The germline V and J ends were trimmed by 4 bases and 10 bases, with 8 bases remaining between them. CDR3 sequence (DNA): TGTGCCTGGAAATCCTATACCATATATTTT. Encoded protein: CAWKSYTIYF.

J is TRBJ1-2 and V is TRBV18; 7 positions match TRBD1. J was trimmed by 2 bases and V by 5 bases; bases with no gene match: 2. CDR1 is KGHSH, CDR2 LQKENI, per germline. The CDR3 contains 13 residues. Here the CDR3 reads CASSADRNYGYTF. Written as DNA, the CDR3 is TGTGCCAGCTCAGCGGACAGGAACTATGGCTACACCTTC.

The chain is built from TRBV29-1 and TRBJ2-5, with 8 bases lining up with TRBD2. This CDR3 comprises 18 residues. Losses at the gene ends were 2 bases for V and 2 bases for J; bases not matched to a gene: 16. Germline V gene lookup returns CDR1 SQVTM and CDR2 ANQGSEA. The CDR3 DNA sequence: TGCAGCGTTGAATGGGACGGGGGGGCTAGGTCCTTACAAGAGACCCAGTACTTC. Translating it yields CSVEWDGGARSLQETQYF. Filled out from reference TRBV29-1 and TRBJ2-5, the complete variable domain reads SAVISQKPSRDICQRGTSLTIQCQVDSQVTMMFWYRQQPGQSLTLIATANQGSEATYESGFVIDKFPISRPNLTFSTLTVSNMSPEDSSIYLCSVEWDGGARSLQETQYFGPGTRLLVL.

This clone was recorded only once. The chain combines TRBV7-3 with TRBJ1-1; no reliable D call. V gave up 2 bases and J gave up 4 bases, with 11 bases separating them. The germline CDR1 and CDR2 sequences are SGHTA and FQGTGA. The length of the CDR3 is 14 residues. CDR3 nucleotide sequence: TGTGCCAGCAGCTTATCCGTAAGCGGCACTGAAGCTTTCTTT. Translating it yields CASSLSVSGTEAFF.

The chain carries TRBV29-1 and TRBJ2-2; D uncertain. The CDR3 has 15 residues. CDR1 is SQVTM, CDR2 ANQGSEA, per germline. V dropped 0 bases and J dropped 2 bases, with 10 bases sitting between them. CDR3 loop: CSVEDGQHNTGELFF. The CDR3 bases are TGCAGCGTTGAAGACGGCCAGCATAACACCGGGGAGCTGTTTTTT.

The V call is TRBV5-6, the J call TRBJ1-3; no firm D call. From germline, CDR1 is SGHDT and CDR2 YYEEEE. V gave up 0 bases and J gave up 2 bases, with 9 bases separating them. The CDR3 loop spans 15 amino acids. DNA of the CDR3: TGTGCCAGCAGCTTGGTGGGATTGACTGGAAACACCATATATTTT. It translates to CASSLVGLTGNTIYF.

V gene TRBV28 combines with J gene TRBJ2-1; 10 bases fit TRBD1. V was clipped by 5 bases and J by 4 bases; unmatched bases: 11. The CDR3 totals 17 residues. In germline, CDR1 is MDHEN, CDR2 SYDVKM. The CDR3 loop reads CASSPGAGTGDYNEQFF. Here the CDR3 DNA reads TGTGCCAGCAGTCCCGGGGCCGGGACAGGGGATTACAATGAGCAGTTCTTC.

The chain employs TRBV28 and TRBJ2-7; 10 nucleotides agree with TRBD2. Germline V gene sequence: CDR1 MDHEN, CDR2 SYDVKM. V trimming: 4 bases; J trimming: 4 bases; junction bases outside the gene matches: 10. The CDR3 length is 16 residues. The CDR3 region has the DNA TGTGCCAGCAGTTCTCCCAGCGGGAGGGCCCGATACGAGCAGTACTTC. Translating it yields CASSSPSGRARYEQYF.

The rearrangement joins TRBV2 to TRBJ2-1; tentatively, D is TRBD2 (5 bases). The ends were cut back, 1 base at V and 5 bases at J, with 18 bases in the middle. CDR3 size: 17 residues. Germline-derived CDR1 and CDR2 are SNHLY and FYNNEI. The CDR3 region is CASSEGFRTRRDNEQFF. The CDR3 bases are TGTGCCAGCAGTGAAGGGTTCCGGACTCGTAGGGACAATGAGCAGTTCTTC.

The chain carries TRBV19 and TRBJ1-5; D is unresolved. Germline CDR1 and CDR2: LNHDA and SQIVND (reference sequence). CDR3 length: 15 amino acids. V lost 3 bases and J 4 bases, leaving 13 bases between the germline ends. The CDR3 DNA reads TGTGCCAGTAGTATGGGAGAAGAAGGGAATCAGCCCCAGCATTTT. Translating gives CASSMGEEGNQPQHF.

The chain couples TRBV5-4 to TRBJ2-1; no clear D. The CDR3 is made up of 12 amino acids. Germline CDR1 is SGHNT and CDR2 is YYREEE (reference sequence). Between the trimmed V and J ends, which lost 4 bases and 10 bases, there was a span of 12 bases. The DNA for the CDR3 is TGTGCCAGCAGCGACCGAGGACCCGAGCAGTTCTTC. This gives the protein CASSDRGPEQFF.

This clone showed up just a few times. V usage is TRBV19 and J usage is TRBJ1-1; TRBD1 matches at 11 bases. Germline V lookup: CDR1 LNHDA, CDR2 SQIVND (reference sequence). CDR3 length: 12 amino acids. V dropped 10 bases and J dropped 5; count of bases not matched to a gene: 3. CDR3 bases: TGTGCCACCGGGACAGGGGGAACTGAAGCTTTCTTT. Translating gives CATGTGGTEAFF.

The chain has TRBV4-3 and TRBJ2-5, with 8 bases aligning to TRBD2. Trimming at V came to 0 bases and at J to 4 bases, leaving 7 bases not matched to a gene. The CDR3 covers 16 residues. Germline V gene data show CDR1 as LGHNA and CDR2 as YSLEER. As DNA, the CDR3 is TGCGCCAGCAGCCAAGATCGAGCGGGAGCGGGAGAGACCCAGTACTTC. This sequence encodes CASSQDRAGAGETQYF.

This chain uses TRBV21-1 with TRBJ2-4; no DNA check was done on the table's D call, TRBD1. TRBV21-1 is a pseudogene. The CDR3 has 16 residues. CDR3 residues: CASSKSDTLAKNIQYF. CDR3 nucleotides: TGTGCCAGCAGCAAATCGGACACCTTAGCCAAAAACATTCAGTACTTC.

In this sample, this clone turned up once. This rearrangement joins TRBV28 to TRBJ1-3; no clear D. In germline, CDR1 is MDHEN, CDR2 SYDVKM. V was shortened by 4 bases and J by 0 bases, with 7 bases between the two germline ends. This CDR3 is 14 amino acids long. CDR3 nucleotides: TGTGCCAGCAGTTCTCAGGACTCTGGAAACACCATATATTTT. Translating it yields CASSSQDSGNTIYF.

The V and J genes are TRBV4-2 and TRBJ2-2; TRBD2 matches at 10 bases. Per the germline V gene, CDR1 is LGHNA and CDR2 is YNFKEQ. CDR3 length: 16 residues. The J segment lost 7 bases and the V segment lost 0 bases, leaving 5 bases of the junction unmatched. The CDR3 sequence is CASSQDRTSGNGELFF. In nucleotides, the CDR3 is TGTGCCAGCAGCCAAGACAGGACTAGCGGTAACGGGGAGCTGTTTTTT.

J is TRBJ2-5 and V is TRBV20-1; D is unclear. Germline V gene sequence: CDR1 DFQATT, CDR2 SNEGSKA (reference sequence). Trimming took off 0 bases at V and 5 bases at J, with 4 bases between the two ends. This CDR3 comprises 11 residues. CDR3 sequence: CSAREPETQYF. The CDR3 nucleotides are TGCAGTGCTAGAGAGCCGGAGACCCAGTACTTC.

The chain is built from TRBV19 and TRBJ1-2; the D is unclear. This CDR3 comprises 15 residues. V was cut by 6 bases and J by 0 bases, with 14 bases left in between. The germline CDR1 and CDR2 sequences are LNHDA and SQIVND (reference sequence). Here the CDR3 DNA reads TGTGCCAGTAGCCCGCCCGCCTATCCTAACTATGGCTACACCTTC. Translation gives CASSPPAYPNYGYTF.

The V gene is TRBV18, the J gene TRBJ2-1; no reliable D call. The germline V gene encodes CDR1 KGHSH and CDR2 LQKENI. Trimming pared 3 bases from V and 5 bases from J, leaving 5 bases between. This CDR3 is built from 12 residues. CDR3 protein: CASSPSDNEQFF. The CDR3 bases are TGTGCCAGCTCACCGTCGGACAATGAGCAGTTCTTC. Full variable domain (rest looked up from reference TRBV18 and TRBJ2-1): NAGVMQNPRHLVRRRGQEARLRCSPMKGHSHVYWYRQLPEEGLKFMVYLQKENIIDESGMPKERFSAEFPKEGPSILRIQQVVRGDSAAYFCASSPSDNEQFFGPGTRLTVL.

This sequence joins TRBV7-6 and TRBJ2-1; 8 bases are a match to TRBD1. Germline-derived CDR1 and CDR2 are SGHVS and FNYEAQ. J gave up 5 bases and V 5 bases, and 5 bases lay outside the gene matches. This CDR3 contains 14 residues. CDR3 DNA: TGTGCCAGCAGCCGCGCGGGACAGGACAATGAGCAGTTCTTC. This translates into CASSRAGQDNEQFF. Full variable domain (missing parts from reference TRBV7-6 and TRBJ2-1): GAGVSQSPRYKVTKRGQDVALRCDPISGHVSLYWYRQALGQGPEFLTYFNYEAQQDKSGLPNDRFSAERPEGSISTLTIQRTEQRDSAMYRCASSRAGQDNEQFFGPGTRLTVL.